The subject of this entry is one T cell receptor (beta chain). The clone's antigen remains unknown. A much larger clone lies one base from this, so it may be a read error. The sample belongs to a study of tumor-infiltrating lymphocytes in primary liver carcinoma (dated by TCRdb to 2016 to 2017). Broadly, across the study: Between late 2015 and March 2016, five patients in China with histopathologically diagnosed primary liver carcinoma had surgical resection. Hepatocellular carcinoma (four) or combined HCC and intrahepatic cholangiocarcinoma (one) was present in the five patients, who were three men and two women aged 30 to 69 years. Tumors of the five patients were stage T1-T3 N0M0 with maximum diameters of about 4.2 to 11 cm. Roughly 3.5 to 7.5 million productive TCRbeta reads were obtained per sample, and no significant difference in read depth was found between tissue types. TCRbeta repertoire sequencing, expression microarrays and whole-exome sequencing were combined in the study across five regions of each liver tumor, with adjacent normal tissue and blood also included. A total of around 35 specimens from 5 patients went through TCRbeta repertoire sequencing, namely 25 tumor regions, 5 adjacent noncancerous liver tissues and 5 peripheral blood samples. Technical replicate repertoires showed high reproducibility, with mean shared-clone rates roughly 0.88 and correlation coefficients above 0.95.

TRIzol reagent was used to extract blood RNA from unsorted whole blood, while the DNeasy Blood & Tissue kit provided the germline DNA. Chronic HBV infection was present in the patients, and the patients were treatment-naive at sampling. Before surgery, around 4 milliliters of peripheral blood were drawn into K2EDTA tubes. The full study reports these points: With just a handful of patients in the study, the authors point out that the findings should be validated in a larger study. The top 250 clones made up a significantly larger repertoire fraction in tumors than in blood (p = 0.039). Because the samples were bulk and unsorted, CD4+ and CD8+ T cell repertoires could not be compared. Consistent with antigen-driven expansion, pairs of tumor regions showed higher repertoire overlap (mean roughly 35%) than either tumor-adjacent pairs (approximately 17%) or tumor-blood pairs (approximately 15%). Because sequencing covered only the TCR beta chain and unpaired alpha chains were not captured, true repertoire diversity is likely underestimated.

Using a constant-region primer and ProtoScript II reverse transcriptase, TCRbeta-specific cDNA was reverse-transcribed from around 500 ng total RNA. Construction of the TCRbeta libraries relied on three nested rounds of multiplex PCR, following a slightly modified ARM-PCR procedure. Multiplex TRBV1-TRBV30 forward primers and a Cbeta reverse primer were used in the first two PCR rounds, each of which was run for 9 to 11 cycles. A final 25-cycle PCR with Deep VentR polymerase added sample barcodes and Illumina adapters. Before sequencing, amplicons between 200 and 500 bp were purified from gel using a QIAquick gel extraction kit. The TCRbeta amplicons were sequenced with 250-bp paired-end reads on an Illumina HiSeq 2500. Per the source publication's procedure: Quality trimming of reads was performed with Trimmomatic v0.33, and paired reads were merged with FLASH v1.2.11 so that full CDR3 sequences could be recovered. V, D and J germline segments were assigned to the rearranged TCRbeta sequences using MiGEC v1.2.1b. Clonotype statistics and Shannon-Wiener diversity indices were calculated with VDJtools v1.0.0. To cut down on sampling bias, every analysis after diversity analysis relied on just the 250 most abundant clonotypes from each sample. TCRdb took the public reads, trimmed them with fastp at Q25, ran MiXCR for clone calling and kept in-frame beta chains. Rows merge per CDR3 protein into single entries with the most common DNA and genes. TCRdb, not the authors, supplied the V and J calls. The sample records about 330,000 distinct CDR3 sequences, 65% of which are singletons. The top ten clones comprise 6.5% of the sample.

At the junction V is shortened by 7 bases and J by 3 bases; bases outside the gene matches: 9. Its CDR3 holds 15 amino acids, cysteine through phenylalanine. This entry keeps only the CDR3 DNA: 45 bases, framed from base 1. The source is a man aged 40-55 years with primary liver carcinoma and hepatitis B virus infection. Sequencing was carried out using peripheral blood. This sequence uses TRBV12-3 or TRBV12-4 and TRBJ2-1, and 7 junction bases match TRBD1. The DNA is TGTGCCAGCACCCCTCAGGGACAGCACTACAATGAGCAGTTCTTC. The translation is CASTPQGQHYNEQFF.